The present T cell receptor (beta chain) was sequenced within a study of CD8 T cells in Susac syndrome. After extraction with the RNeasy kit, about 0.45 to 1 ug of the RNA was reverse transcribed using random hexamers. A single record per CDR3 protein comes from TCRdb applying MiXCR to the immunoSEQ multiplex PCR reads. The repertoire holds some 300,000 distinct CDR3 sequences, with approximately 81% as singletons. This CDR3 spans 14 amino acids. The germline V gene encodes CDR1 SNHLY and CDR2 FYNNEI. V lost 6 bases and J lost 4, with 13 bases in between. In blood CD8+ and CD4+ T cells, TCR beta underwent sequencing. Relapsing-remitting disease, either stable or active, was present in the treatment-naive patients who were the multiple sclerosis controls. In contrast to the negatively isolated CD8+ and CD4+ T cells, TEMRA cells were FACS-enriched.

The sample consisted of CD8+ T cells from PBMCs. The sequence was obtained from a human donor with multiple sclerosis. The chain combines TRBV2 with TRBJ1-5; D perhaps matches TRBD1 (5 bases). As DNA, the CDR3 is TGTGCCAGCAGAGGGGTTGGGTCGAATCAGCCCCAGCATTTT. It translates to CASRGVGSNQPQHF.